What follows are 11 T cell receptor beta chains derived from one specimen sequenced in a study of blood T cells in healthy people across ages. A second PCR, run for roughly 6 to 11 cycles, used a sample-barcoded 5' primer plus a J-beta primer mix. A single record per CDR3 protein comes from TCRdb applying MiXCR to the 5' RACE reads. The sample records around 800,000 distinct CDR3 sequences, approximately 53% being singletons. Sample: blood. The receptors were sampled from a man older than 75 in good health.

The CDR3 spells CASSLEGRGHNEQYF. In nucleotides, the CDR3 is TGTGCCAGCAGCTTAGAAGGGAGGGGGCACAACGAGCAGTACTTC. The V gene is TRBV11-2, the J gene TRBJ2-7; D may correspond to TRBD1 or TRBD2 (7 bases each). This CDR3 contains 15 residues. Germline lookup yields CDR1 SGHAT and CDR2 FQNNGV. The V and J ends lost 0 bases and 5 bases respectively, with 14 bases between them. The full variable domain, with the rest looked up from reference TRBV11-2 and TRBJ2-7, is EAGVAQSPRYKIIEKRQSVAFWCNPISGHATLYWYQQILGQGPKLLIQFQNNGVVDDSQLPKDRFSAERLKGVDSTLKIQPAKLEDSAVYLCASSLEGRGHNEQYFGPGTRLTVT.

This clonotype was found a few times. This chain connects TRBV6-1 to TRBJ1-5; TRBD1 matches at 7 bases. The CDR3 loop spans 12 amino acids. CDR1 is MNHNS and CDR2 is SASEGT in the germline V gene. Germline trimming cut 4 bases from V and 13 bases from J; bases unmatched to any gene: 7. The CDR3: CASSGPGQTQHF. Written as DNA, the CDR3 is TGTGCCAGCAGTGGGCCGGGACAGACGCAGCATTTT.

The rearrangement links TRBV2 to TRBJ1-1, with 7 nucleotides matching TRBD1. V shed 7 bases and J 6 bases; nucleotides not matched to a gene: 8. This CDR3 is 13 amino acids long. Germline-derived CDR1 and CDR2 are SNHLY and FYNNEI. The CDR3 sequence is CASNQAGGAEAFF. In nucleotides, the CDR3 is TGTGCCAGCAATCAGGCAGGGGGGGCTGAAGCTTTCTTT.

CDR3: CATSEGKLAKNIQYF. CDR3 DNA: TGTGCCACCAGTGAGGGGAAGCTAGCCAAAAACATTCAGTACTTC. The rearrangement links TRBV24-1 to TRBJ2-4; D is uncertain. Germline V gene data show CDR1 as KGHDR and CDR2 as SFDVKD. Trimming took 4 bases from V and 0 from J, leaving 9 bases between them. This CDR3 is 15 amino acids long.

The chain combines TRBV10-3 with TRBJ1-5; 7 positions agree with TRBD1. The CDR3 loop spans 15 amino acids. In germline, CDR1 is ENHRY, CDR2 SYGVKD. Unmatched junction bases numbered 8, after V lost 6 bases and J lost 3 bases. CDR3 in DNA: TGTGCCATCAGCTACACAGGGGATATCAATCAGCCCCAGCATTTT. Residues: CAISYTGDINQPQHF.

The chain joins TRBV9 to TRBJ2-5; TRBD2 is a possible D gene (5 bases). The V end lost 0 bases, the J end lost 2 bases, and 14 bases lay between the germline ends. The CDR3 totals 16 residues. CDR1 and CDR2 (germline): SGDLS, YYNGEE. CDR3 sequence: CASSVDSGGPQETQYF. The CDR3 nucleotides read TGTGCCAGCAGCGTAGACAGCGGAGGCCCTCAAGAGACCCAGTACTTC.

The CDR3 bases are TGCAGCGATGGGGCCGTTGCTACCACTGAAGCTTTCTTT. It is translated as CSDGAVATTEAFF. The V call is TRBV29-1, the J call TRBJ1-1, with a tentative D call TRBD1 (5 bases). This CDR3 contains 13 residues. V lost 7 bases and J lost 4, with 16 bases in between. CDR1 is SQVTM and CDR2 is ANQGSEA in the germline V gene.

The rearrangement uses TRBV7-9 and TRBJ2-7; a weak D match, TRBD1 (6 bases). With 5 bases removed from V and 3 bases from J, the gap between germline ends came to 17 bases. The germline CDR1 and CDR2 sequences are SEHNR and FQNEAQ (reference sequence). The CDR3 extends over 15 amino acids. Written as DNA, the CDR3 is TGTGCCAGCAGCCTTACCGGGACAAGGGACTACGAGCAGTACTTC. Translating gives CASSLTGTRDYEQYF.

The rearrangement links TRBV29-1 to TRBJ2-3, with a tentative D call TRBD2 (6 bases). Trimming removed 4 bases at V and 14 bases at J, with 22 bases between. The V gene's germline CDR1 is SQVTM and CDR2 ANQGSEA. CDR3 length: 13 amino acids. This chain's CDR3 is CSVGGEEYRYAYF. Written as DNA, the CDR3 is TGCAGCGTTGGCGGGGAGGAGTACAGATACGCGTATTTT.

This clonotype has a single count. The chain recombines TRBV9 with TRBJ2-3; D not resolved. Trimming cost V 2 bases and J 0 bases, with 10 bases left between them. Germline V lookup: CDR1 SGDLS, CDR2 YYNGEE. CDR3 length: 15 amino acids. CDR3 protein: CASSVRALSTDTQYF. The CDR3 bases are TGTGCCAGCAGCGTTCGGGCCCTTAGCACAGATACGCAGTATTTT.

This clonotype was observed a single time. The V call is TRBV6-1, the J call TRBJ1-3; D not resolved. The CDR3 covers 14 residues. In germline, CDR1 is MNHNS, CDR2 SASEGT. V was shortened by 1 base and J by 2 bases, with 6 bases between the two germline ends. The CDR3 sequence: CASSEGPAGNTIYF. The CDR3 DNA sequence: TGTGCCAGCAGTGAAGGCCCGGCTGGAAACACCATATATTTT.